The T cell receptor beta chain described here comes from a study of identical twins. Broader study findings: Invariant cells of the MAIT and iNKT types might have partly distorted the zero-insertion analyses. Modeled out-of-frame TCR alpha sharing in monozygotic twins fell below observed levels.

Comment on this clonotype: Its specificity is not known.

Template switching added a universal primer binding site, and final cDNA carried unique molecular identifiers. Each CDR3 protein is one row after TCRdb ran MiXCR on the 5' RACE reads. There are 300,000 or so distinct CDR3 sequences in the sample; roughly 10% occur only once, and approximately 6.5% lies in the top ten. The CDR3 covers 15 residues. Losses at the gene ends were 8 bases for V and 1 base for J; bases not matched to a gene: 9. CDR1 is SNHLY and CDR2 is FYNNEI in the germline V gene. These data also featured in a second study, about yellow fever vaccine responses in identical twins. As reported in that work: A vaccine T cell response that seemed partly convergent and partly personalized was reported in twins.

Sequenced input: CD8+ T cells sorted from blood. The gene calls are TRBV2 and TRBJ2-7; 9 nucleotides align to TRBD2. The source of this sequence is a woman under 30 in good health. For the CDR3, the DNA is TGTGCCAGCCTAGGGGGGAGCGGGGGGTCCTACGAGCAGTACTTC. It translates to CASLGGSGGSYEQYF.